Listed here are 27 T cell receptor beta chains from one sample, sequenced in a study of neurological immune-mediated disorders. TCRdb redid the calling of the 5' RACE reads with MiXCR, one entry per CDR3 protein. The sample holds around 69,000 distinct CDR3 sequences, 4.5% seen once. The sample taken for sequencing was PBMCs. The receptors here all came from a man in his thirties or forties with multiple sclerosis.

By share of the sample, this clonotype is medium-sized. V is TRBV15 and J is TRBJ2-2, with 8 bases that match TRBD2. V was pared by 3 bases and J by 5 bases, with 11 bases of the junction left unmatched. Germline CDR1 and CDR2: LNHNV and YYDKDF (reference sequence). CDR3 length: 17 residues. CDR3 amino acids: CATSRRPAGAETGELFF. CDR3 DNA: TGTGCCACCAGCAGGCGCCCAGCGGGGGCAGAGACCGGGGAGCTGTTTTTT.

This clonotype has ten or more counts. The chain couples TRBV15 to TRBJ2-7; TRBD2 matches 8 bases. Trimming at V came to 4 bases and at J to 6 bases, leaving 5 bases not matched to a gene. The CDR3 extends over 13 amino acids. Germline-derived CDR1 and CDR2 are LNHNV and YYDKDF (reference sequence). In DNA, the CDR3 is TGTGCCACCAGCAAATTAGCGGGGAGCGAGCAGTACTTC. Translated: CATSKLAGSEQYF.

This sequence joins TRBV5-1 and TRBJ2-3, with 12 bases identical to TRBD2. The CDR3 is 17 amino acids. The V gene's germline CDR1 is SGHRS and CDR2 YFSETQ. The junction had 13 bases not matched to a gene; V was cut back by 7 bases and J by 4 bases. CDR3: CASHTPTSGGTADTQYF. CDR3 bases: TGCGCCAGCCATACCCCGACTAGCGGGGGAACCGCAGATACGCAGTATTTT.

This clonotype has more than one count but fewer than ten. The rearrangement links TRBV7-6 to TRBJ2-7; perhaps TRBD1 as D (6 bases). Germline V gene data show CDR1 as SGHVS and CDR2 as FNYEAQ. V gave up 2 bases and J gave up 3 bases, with 8 bases separating them. The CDR3 sequence is 13 residues long. This CDR3 reads CASSLSRGYEQYF. CDR3 DNA: TGTGCCAGCAGCTTAAGCAGGGGCTACGAGCAGTACTTC.

The sample holds many counts of this clonotype. This rearrangement joins TRBV20-1 to TRBJ1-2; D may be TRBD1 (5 bases). V was shortened by 2 bases and J by 3 bases, with 10 bases between the two germline ends. This CDR3 spans 13 amino acids. The germline CDR1 and CDR2 sequences are DFQATT and SNEGSKA (reference sequence). CDR3 DNA sequence: TGCAGTGCTAGAAGCGGGGCTGACTATGGCTACACCTTC. It yields the protein CSARSGADYGYTF.

This clonotype was counted ten times or more. This rearrangement joins TRBV5-1 to TRBJ1-1, with TRBD1 matching over 7 bases. This CDR3 spans 14 amino acids. Germline V gene lookup returns CDR1 SGHRS and CDR2 YFSETQ. With 5 bases clipped from V and 4 bases from J, the junction kept 8 bases outside the gene matches. The CDR3 DNA reads TGCGCCAGCAGAAGCCTAGACAGGGCCACTGAAGCTTTCTTT. This codes for CASRSLDRATEAFF. Filled out from reference TRBV5-1 and TRBJ1-1, the complete variable domain reads KAGVTQTPRYLIKTRGQQVTLSCSPISGHRSVSWYQQTPGQGLQFLFEYFSETQRNKGNFPGRFSGRQFSNSRSEMNVSTLELGDSALYLCASRSLDRATEAFFGQGTRLTVV.

This clonotype was detected many times. The chain is built from TRBV14 and TRBJ1-4, with TRBD1 matching over 11 bases. The CDR3 sequence is 15 residues long. CDR1 is SGHDN and CDR2 is FVKESK in the germline V gene. V lost 4 bases to trimming and J lost 6 bases; unmatched junction nucleotides: 4. The CDR3 region is CASSRRTGGDEKLFF. DNA for the CDR3: TGTGCCAGCAGCCGAAGGACAGGGGGCGATGAAAAACTGTTTTTT.

This clonotype was seen at least ten times. The rearrangement joins TRBV5-1 to TRBJ1-2; perhaps TRBD1 as D (5 bases). The CDR3 has 15 amino acids. Trimming stripped 0 bases from V and 9 bases from J, with 18 bases between. CDR1 and CDR2 (germline): SGHRS, YFSETQ. This CDR3 reads CASSLVADSRGSYTF. CDR3 bases: TGCGCCAGCAGCTTGGTGGCAGACAGTCGGGGGAGCTACACCTTC.

This clonotype has a count of ten or more. The chain employs TRBV20-1 and TRBJ2-1; weak D call: TRBD2 (7 bases). The germline V and J ends were trimmed by 1 base and 10 bases, with 17 bases remaining between them. CDR1 is DFQATT and CDR2 is SNEGSKA in the germline V gene (reference sequence). The CDR3 extends over 14 amino acids. This CDR3 is CSARVGGGRGEQFF. In nucleotides, the CDR3 is TGCAGTGCTAGAGTCGGCGGGGGCCGAGGCGAGCAGTTCTTC.

In this sample, this clonotype turned up a few times. One end of the junction is discordant with germline, which a read error may explain. The chain recombines TRBV14 with TRBJ1-6; D may be TRBD1 (6 bases). Germline V lookup: CDR1 SGHDN, CDR2 FVKESK. CDR3 length equals 14 residues. The CDR3 nucleotides are TGTGCCAGCAGCCCTACAGGGACTGATTCACCCCTCAACTTT. As protein: CASSPTGTDSPLNF.

This clonotype was observed many times. V and J are TRBV5-1 and TRBJ1-1; the D is unclear. V lost 5 bases and J 0 bases, leaving 8 bases between the germline ends. CDR1 and CDR2 (germline): SGHRS, YFSETQ. The CDR3 sequence is 13 residues long. The CDR3 reads CASSLTVNTEAFF. For the CDR3, the DNA is TGCGCCAGCAGTTTGACCGTGAACACTGAAGCTTTCTTT.

To note about this clonotype: One end of the junction fails to match germline, which may point to a read error. The chain recombines TRBV2 with TRBJ2-4; D gene unclear. The CDR3 has 11 amino acids. Germline loops: CDR1 SNHLY, CDR2 FYNNEI. The CDR3 loop is CASSAEKIQYF. The CDR3 DNA is TGTGCCAGCAGTGCGGAAAAAATTCAGTACTTC.

This clonotype was counted ten times or more. The chain uses TRBV4-1 and TRBJ2-7; 10 positions agree with TRBD1. Per the germline V gene, CDR1 is MGHRA and CDR2 is YSYEKL. Trimming at V came to 2 bases and at J to 2 bases, leaving 9 bases not matched to a gene. This CDR3 comprises 17 residues. The CDR3 sequence: CASSQYSPGQGTYEQYF. The CDR3 bases are TGCGCCAGCAGCCAATATTCCCCGGGACAGGGGACCTACGAGCAGTACTTC.

This clonotype was recorded a few times. The gene calls are TRBV5-6 and TRBJ2-4; the D is unclear. The CDR3 contains 18 residues. Germline lookup yields CDR1 SGHDT and CDR2 YYEEEE. Trimming cost V 6 bases and J 0 bases, with 22 bases left between them. The CDR3 region has the DNA TGTGCCAGCACCTCCCGGGTGGGTAGGGTGGCAGCCAAAAACATTCAGTACTTC. Translating it yields CASTSRVGRVAAKNIQYF.

This clonotype has at least ten counts. J is TRBJ2-7 and V is TRBV4-1; TRBD2 is a possible D gene (7 bases). The ends were cut back, 1 base at V and 1 base at J, with 14 bases in the middle. Germline loops: CDR1 MGHRA, CDR2 YSYEKL. The CDR3 runs 16 residues. This chain's CDR3 is CASSQVAGAQSYEQYF. In nucleotides, the CDR3 is TGCGCCAGCAGCCAAGTGGCGGGGGCTCAGTCCTACGAGCAGTACTTC.

In the case of this clonotype: At one end, the junction sequence differs from germline, possibly due to a read error. CDR3 sequence reads: CASSLGIRQPQNF. Written as DNA, the CDR3 is TGTGCCAGCAGTTTGGGGATTAGGCAGCCCCAGAATTTT. The chain recombines TRBV6-5 with TRBJ1-5, with D uncertain. CDR1 MNHEY and CDR2 SVGAGI come from the germline V gene. This CDR3 has 13 residues.

This clonotype was seen many times. The chain uses TRBV11-3 and TRBJ1-5; D is perhaps TRBD1 (6 bases). Trimming took off 1 base at V and 10 bases at J, with 23 bases between the two ends. This CDR3 has 17 residues. Looked up from germline, CDR1 is SGHNT and CDR2 is YENEEA. CDR3 sequence reads: CASSLGLKGQCFGPQHF. In DNA, the CDR3 is TGTGCCAGCAGCTTAGGGTTAAAGGGACAATGCTTCGGACCCCAGCATTTT.

This clonotype was seen only a few times. V usage is TRBV20-1 and J usage is TRBJ2-6; D might be TRBD2 (5 bases). The CDR3 spans 17 residues. V was clipped by 6 bases and J by 1 base, with 19 bases between them. Germline values: CDR1 DFQATT, CDR2 SNEGSKA (reference sequence). This CDR3 is CSAPNEGELSGANVLTF. The CDR3 DNA follows: TGCAGTGCCCCTAACGAGGGTGAGTTGTCTGGGGCCAACGTCCTGACTTTC.

The table lists this clonotype with many counts. The J gene is TRBJ2-5, the V gene TRBV5-1; 7 bases are shared with TRBD2. Germline CDR1 is SGHRS and CDR2 is YFSETQ. Losses at the gene ends were 2 bases for V and 1 base for J; bases not matched to a gene: 2. The CDR3 is 14 amino acids. The chain's CDR3 is CASSLASGQETQYF. The CDR3 DNA follows: TGCGCCAGCAGCTTAGCTAGCGGCCAAGAGACCCAGTACTTC. Together with reference TRBV5-1 and TRBJ2-5, the CDR3 gives the full variable domain: KAGVTQTPRYLIKTRGQQVTLSCSPISGHRSVSWYQQTPGQGLQFLFEYFSETQRNKGNFPGRFSGRQFSNSRSEMNVSTLELGDSALYLCASSLASGQETQYFGPGTRLLVL.

This clonotype was counted many times. The chain has TRBV5-1 and TRBJ2-2; D is undetermined. V was cut by 4 bases and J by 1 base, with 2 bases left in between. CDR3 size: 12 residues. Germline values: CDR1 SGHRS, CDR2 YFSETQ. The CDR3 protein is CASSMNTGELFF. The CDR3 region has the DNA TGCGCCAGCAGCATGAACACCGGGGAGCTGTTTTTT.

This clonotype has a count of ten or more. V is TRBV5-1 and J is TRBJ1-1, with D perhaps matching TRBD1 (5 bases). V shed 7 bases and J shed 3 bases, with 19 bases lying between them. This CDR3 has 15 amino acids. CDR1 is SGHRS, CDR2 YFSETQ, per germline. Written as DNA, the CDR3 is TGCGCCAGCGCCCGGGACGGCGGTGGGTACACTGAAGCTTTCTTT. Translation: CASARDGGGYTEAFF.

This chain connects TRBV27 to TRBJ1-1; D is undetermined. CDR1 and CDR2 from the germline V gene are MNHEY and SMNVEV (reference sequence). V lost 5 bases to trimming and J lost 1 base, with 8 bases between them. The CDR3 sequence is 13 residues long. The CDR3 DNA is TGTGCCAGCAGTCCCCAGGAGAACACTGAAGCTTTCTTT. It encodes CASSPQENTEAFF.

This clonotype was seen a handful of times. The chain joins TRBV5-1 to TRBJ2-2; D is unresolved. The V gene's germline CDR1 is SGHRS and CDR2 YFSETQ. V lost 4 bases to trimming and J lost 1 base, with 5 bases between them. The CDR3 totals 13 residues. DNA for the CDR3: TGCGCCAGCAGCAGTCAGAACACCGGGGAGCTGTTTTTT. Translating it yields CASSSQNTGELFF.

This clonotype has a count of ten or more. The chain couples TRBV7-3 to TRBJ1-2; 9 bases align to TRBD1. The junction had 7 bases not matched to a gene; V was cut back by 5 bases and J by 3 bases. CDR1 and CDR2 (germline): SGHTA, FQGTGA. CDR3 length equals 15 residues. Written as DNA, the CDR3 is TGTGCCAGCAGCCCCAGGGACAGGGCGGACTATGGCTACACCTTC. Translated, it gives CASSPRDRADYGYTF.

This clonotype was seen repeatedly, ten times or more. This sequence joins TRBV5-1 and TRBJ2-1, with a weak D call TRBD1 (5 bases). V lost 4 bases and J 9 bases, leaving 14 bases between the germline ends. Per the germline V gene, CDR1 is SGHRS and CDR2 is YFSETQ. The CDR3 is 13 residues long. The CDR3 region is CASSTDSSSEQFF. The CDR3 bases are TGCGCCAGCAGCACCGACAGTTCGAGTGAGCAGTTCTTC.

The table lists this clonotype with many counts. This chain links TRBV20-1 with TRBJ2-3; 7 nucleotides agree with TRBD2. V trimming: 5 bases; J trimming: 5 bases; junction bases outside the gene matches: 10. The germline V gene encodes CDR1 DFQATT and CDR2 SNEGSKA (reference sequence). CDR3 length: 14 residues. DNA of the CDR3: TGCAGTGCTCCTTTACGGACTAGGGAAGATACGCAGTATTTT. Translating it yields CSAPLRTREDTQYF.

The chain couples TRBV18 to TRBJ1-2; TRBD1 is a possible D gene (5 bases). This CDR3 contains 13 residues. V lost 4 bases, J lost 7 bases, and 13 bases lay in between. The V gene's germline CDR1 is KGHSH and CDR2 LQKENI. The chain's CDR3 is CASSQERGGGYTF. DNA for the CDR3: TGTGCCAGCTCACAAGAAAGGGGTGGTGGCTACACCTTC.